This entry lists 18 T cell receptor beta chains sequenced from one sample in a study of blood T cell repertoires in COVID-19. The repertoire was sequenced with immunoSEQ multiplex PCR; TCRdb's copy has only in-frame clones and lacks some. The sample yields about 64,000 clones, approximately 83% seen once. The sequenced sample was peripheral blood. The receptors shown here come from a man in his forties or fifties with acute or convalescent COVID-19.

The CDR3 nucleotides read TGTGCCAGCAGCTTAGATCGCGCACAGGCCGGTGGGGCTTTCTTT. This codes for CASSLDRAQAGGAFF. This chain connects TRBV11-3 to TRBJ1-1; a weak D match, TRBD1 (5 bases). The V gene's germline CDR1 is SGHNT and CDR2 YENEEA. This CDR3 is built from 15 residues. The ends were cut back, 0 bases at V and 11 bases at J, with 19 bases in the middle.

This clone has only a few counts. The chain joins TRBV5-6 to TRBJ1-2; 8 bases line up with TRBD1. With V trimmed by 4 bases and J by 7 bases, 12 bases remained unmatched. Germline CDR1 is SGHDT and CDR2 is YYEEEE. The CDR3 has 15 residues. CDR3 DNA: TGTGCCAGCAGCGCAAGGCTCGGGACAGGTGGTGGCTACACCTTC. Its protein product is CASSARLGTGGGYTF.

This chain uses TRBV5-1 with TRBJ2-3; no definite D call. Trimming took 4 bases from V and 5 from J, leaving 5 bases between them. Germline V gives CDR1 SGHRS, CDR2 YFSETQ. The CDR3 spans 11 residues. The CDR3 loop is CASSGLDTQYF. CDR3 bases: TGCGCCAGCAGCGGCCTAGATACGCAGTATTTT.

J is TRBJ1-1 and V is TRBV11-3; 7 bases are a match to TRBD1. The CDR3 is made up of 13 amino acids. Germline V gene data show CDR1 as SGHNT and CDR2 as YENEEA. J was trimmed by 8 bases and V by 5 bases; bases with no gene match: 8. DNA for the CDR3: TGTGCCAGCAGCCTAGGACAGGACCTGGAAGCTTTCTTT. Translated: CASSLGQDLEAFF. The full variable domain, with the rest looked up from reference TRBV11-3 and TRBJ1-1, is EAGVVQSPRYKIIEKKQPVAFWCNPISGHNTLYWYLQNLGQGPELLIRYENEEAVDDSQLPKDRFSAERLKGVDSTLKIQPAELGDSAVYLCASSLGQDLEAFFGQGTRLTVV.

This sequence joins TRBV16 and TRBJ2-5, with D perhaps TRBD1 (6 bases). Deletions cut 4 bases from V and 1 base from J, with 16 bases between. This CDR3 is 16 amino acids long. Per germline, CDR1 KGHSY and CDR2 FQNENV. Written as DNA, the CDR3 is TGTGCCAGCAGCCCGCTTCGGACAGCGACCCAAGAGACCCAGTACTTC. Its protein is CASSPLRTATQETQYF.

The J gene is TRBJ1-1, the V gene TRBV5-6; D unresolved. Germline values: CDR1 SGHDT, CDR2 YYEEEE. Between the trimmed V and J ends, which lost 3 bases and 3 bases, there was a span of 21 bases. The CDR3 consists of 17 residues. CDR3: CASSSFGPLAWDTEAFF. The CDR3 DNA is TGTGCCAGCAGCTCCTTCGGACCGCTAGCTTGGGACACTGAAGCTTTCTTT.

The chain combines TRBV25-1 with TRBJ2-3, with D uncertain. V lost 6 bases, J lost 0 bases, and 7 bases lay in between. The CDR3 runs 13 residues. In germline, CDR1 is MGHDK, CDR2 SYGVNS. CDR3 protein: CASSPGSTDTQYF. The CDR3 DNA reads TGTGCCAGCAGCCCGGGTAGCACAGATACGCAGTATTTT.

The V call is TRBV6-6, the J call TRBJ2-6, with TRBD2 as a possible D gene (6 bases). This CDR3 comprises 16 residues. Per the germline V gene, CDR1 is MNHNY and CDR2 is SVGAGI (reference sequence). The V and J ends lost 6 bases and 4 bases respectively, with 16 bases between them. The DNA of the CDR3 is TGTGCCAGCAGCCTCTCAAGCGGGTCCGGGGCCAACGTCCTGACTTTC. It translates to CASSLSSGSGANVLTF.

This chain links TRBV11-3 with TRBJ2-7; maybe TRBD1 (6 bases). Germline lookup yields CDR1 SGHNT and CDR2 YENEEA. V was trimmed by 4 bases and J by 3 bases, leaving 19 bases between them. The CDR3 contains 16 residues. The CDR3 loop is CASSSPTDRMNYEQYF. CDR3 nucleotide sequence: TGTGCCAGCAGCTCTCCAACCGACAGGATGAACTACGAGCAGTACTTC.

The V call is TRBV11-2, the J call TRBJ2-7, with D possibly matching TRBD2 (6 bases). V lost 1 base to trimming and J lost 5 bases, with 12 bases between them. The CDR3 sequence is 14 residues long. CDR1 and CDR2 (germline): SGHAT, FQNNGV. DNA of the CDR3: TGTGCCAGCAGCTTAGTACGGGGGAGCAACGAGCAGTACTTC. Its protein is CASSLVRGSNEQYF.

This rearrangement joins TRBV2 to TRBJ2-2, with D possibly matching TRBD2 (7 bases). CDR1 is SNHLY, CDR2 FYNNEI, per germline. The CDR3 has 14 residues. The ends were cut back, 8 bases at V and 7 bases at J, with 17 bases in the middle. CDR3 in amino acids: CASRDGGPVGELFF. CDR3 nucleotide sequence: TGTGCCAGCCGAGACGGGGGGCCCGTCGGGGAGCTGTTTTTT.

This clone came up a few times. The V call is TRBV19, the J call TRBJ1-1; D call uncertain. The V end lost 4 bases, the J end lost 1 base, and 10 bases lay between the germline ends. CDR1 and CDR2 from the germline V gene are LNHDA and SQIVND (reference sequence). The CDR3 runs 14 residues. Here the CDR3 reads CASSTPRGNTEAFF. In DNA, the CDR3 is TGTGCCAGTAGTACCCCGCGGGGGAACACTGAAGCTTTCTTT.

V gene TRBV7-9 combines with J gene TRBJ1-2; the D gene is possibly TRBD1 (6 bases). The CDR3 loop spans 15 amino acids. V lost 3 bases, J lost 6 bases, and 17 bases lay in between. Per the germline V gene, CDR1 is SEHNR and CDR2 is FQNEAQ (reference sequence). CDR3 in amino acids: CASSFSQGLENGYTF. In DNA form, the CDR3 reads TGTGCCAGCAGCTTCTCCCAGGGGCTAGAAAATGGCTACACCTTC. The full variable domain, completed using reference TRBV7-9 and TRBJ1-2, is DTGVSQNPRHKITKRGQNVTFRCDPISEHNRLYWYRQTLGQGPEFLTYFQNEAQLEKSRLLSDRFSAERPKGSFSTLEIQRTEQGDSAMYLCASSFSQGLENGYTFGSGTRLTVV.

The CDR3 loop is CASSNDGNYEQYF. The CDR3 coding sequence is TGTGCCAGCAGCAACGACGGGAACTACGAGCAGTACTTC. V and J are TRBV9 and TRBJ2-7; possible D gene TRBD2, 5 bases. V lost 4 bases to trimming and J lost 3 bases, with 11 bases between them. The CDR3 runs to 13 residues. Germline assignment: CDR1 SGDLS and CDR2 YYNGEE.

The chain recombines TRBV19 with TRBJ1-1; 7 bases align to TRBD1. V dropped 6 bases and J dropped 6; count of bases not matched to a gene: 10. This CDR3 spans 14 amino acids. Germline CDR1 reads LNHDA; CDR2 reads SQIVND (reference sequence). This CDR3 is CASSPTGRGAEAFF. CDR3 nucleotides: TGTGCCAGTAGCCCGACAGGGAGAGGCGCTGAAGCTTTCTTT. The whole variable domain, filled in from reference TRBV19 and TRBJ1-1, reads DGGITQSPKYLFRKEGQNVTLSCEQNLNHDAMYWYRQDPGQGLRLIYYSQIVNDFQKGDIAEGYSVSREKKESFPLTVTSAQKNPTAFYLCASSPTGRGAEAFFGQGTRLTVV.

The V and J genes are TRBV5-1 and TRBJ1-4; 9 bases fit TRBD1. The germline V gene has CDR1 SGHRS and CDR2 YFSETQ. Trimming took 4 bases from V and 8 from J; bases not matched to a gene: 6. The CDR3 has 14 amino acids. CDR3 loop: CASSRGTGLEKLFF. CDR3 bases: TGCGCCAGCAGCCGGGGGACAGGGCTCGAAAAACTGTTTTTT.

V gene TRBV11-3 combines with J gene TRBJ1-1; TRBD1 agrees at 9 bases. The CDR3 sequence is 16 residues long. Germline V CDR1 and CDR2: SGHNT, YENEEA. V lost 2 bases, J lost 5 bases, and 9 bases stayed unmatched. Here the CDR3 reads CASSLLRTGALTEAFF. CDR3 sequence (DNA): TGTGCCAGCAGCTTACTTAGGACAGGGGCGTTGACTGAAGCTTTCTTT.

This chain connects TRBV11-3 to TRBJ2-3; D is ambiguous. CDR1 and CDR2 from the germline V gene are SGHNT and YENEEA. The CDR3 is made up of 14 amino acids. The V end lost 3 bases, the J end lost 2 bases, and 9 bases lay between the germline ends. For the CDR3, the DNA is TGTGCCAGCAGCTTCGGCGGAAACACAGATACGCAGTATTTT. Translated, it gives CASSFGGNTDTQYF.